The source of this T cell receptor (beta chain) is a study of human T cells and chemical hapten exposure. MiXCR, applied by TCRdb to the RACE reads, yields one record per CDR3 protein. The sample has approximately 160,000 distinct CDR3 sequences, 25% to 35% seen once; the top ten hold about 2.1%. Between the trimmed V and J ends, which lost 2 bases and 8 bases, there was a span of 10 bases. The V gene's germline CDR1 is MNHEY and CDR2 SVGAGI. The CDR3 length is 13 residues. The time point is: patch test 3, about 24 weeks after DPC sensitization. Treatment defined: therapeutic diphenylcyclopropenone sensitization with weekly scalp DPC. Total RNA was extracted from unfractionated whole blood.

The sequenced sample was whole blood, obtained in connection with sensitization to the hapten diphenylcyclopropenone (DPC). The J gene is TRBJ2-4, the V gene TRBV6-5, with a possible D match to TRBD1 (5 bases). This sequence originates from a woman aged 18-35 years with alopecia areata. Some clones in this sample may be carry-over from other donors' samples. The CDR3 nucleotides read TGTGCCAGCAGTTACCAGGGTTTAGACATTCAGTACTTC. Translated: CASSYQGLDIQYF.